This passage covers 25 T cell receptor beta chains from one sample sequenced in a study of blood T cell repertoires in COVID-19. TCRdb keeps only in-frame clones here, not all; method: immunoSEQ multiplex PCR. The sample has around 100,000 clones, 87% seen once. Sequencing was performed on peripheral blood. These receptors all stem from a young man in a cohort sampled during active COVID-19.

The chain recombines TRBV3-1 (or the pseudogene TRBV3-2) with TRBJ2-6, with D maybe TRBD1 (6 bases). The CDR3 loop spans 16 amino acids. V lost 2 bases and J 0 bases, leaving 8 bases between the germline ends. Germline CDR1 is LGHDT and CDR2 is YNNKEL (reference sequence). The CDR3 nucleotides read TGTGCCAGCAGCCAACAGGGGAGCTCTGGGGCCAACGTCCTGACTTTC. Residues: CASSQQGSSGANVLTF.

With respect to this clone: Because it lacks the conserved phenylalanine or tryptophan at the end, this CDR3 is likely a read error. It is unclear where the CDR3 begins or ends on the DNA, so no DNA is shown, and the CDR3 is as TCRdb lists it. The CDR3 sequence is CASSEAGDRGFA. V is TRBV6-1 and J is TRBJ1-2; the table's TRBD1 call for D was not verified on the DNA. Germline V CDR1 and CDR2: MNHNS, SASEGT. The CDR3 numbers 12 amino acids, ends counted.

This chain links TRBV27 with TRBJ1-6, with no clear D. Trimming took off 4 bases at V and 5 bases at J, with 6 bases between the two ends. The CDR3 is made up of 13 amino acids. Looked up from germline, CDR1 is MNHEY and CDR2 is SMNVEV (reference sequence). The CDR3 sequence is CASSSPDNSPLHF. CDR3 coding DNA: TGTGCCAGCAGTTCCCCGGATAATTCACCCCTCCACTTT.

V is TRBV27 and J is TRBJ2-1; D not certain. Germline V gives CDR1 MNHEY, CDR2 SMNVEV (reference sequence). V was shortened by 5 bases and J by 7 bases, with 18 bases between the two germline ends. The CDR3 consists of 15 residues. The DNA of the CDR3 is TGTGCCAGCAGTCCCCGCGCCCTCGAAATTAATGAGCAGTTCTTC. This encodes CASSPRALEINEQFF.

The CDR3 DNA reads as TGCGCCAGTACCATTGGGAGCGGGGTCCAAGAGACCCAGTACTTC. Its translation is CASTIGSGVQETQYF. The V gene is TRBV5-1, the J gene TRBJ2-5; 7 bases align to TRBD2. V dropped 8 bases and J dropped 1; count of bases not matched to a gene: 11. There are 15 residues in the CDR3. From germline, CDR1 is SGHRS and CDR2 YFSETQ.

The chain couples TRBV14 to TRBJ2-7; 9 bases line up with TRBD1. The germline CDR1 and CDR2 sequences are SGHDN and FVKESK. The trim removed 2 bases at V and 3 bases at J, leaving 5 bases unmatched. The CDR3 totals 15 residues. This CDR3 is CASSQSQDRGYEQYF. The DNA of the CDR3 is TGTGCCAGCAGCCAATCTCAGGACAGGGGCTACGAGCAGTACTTC.

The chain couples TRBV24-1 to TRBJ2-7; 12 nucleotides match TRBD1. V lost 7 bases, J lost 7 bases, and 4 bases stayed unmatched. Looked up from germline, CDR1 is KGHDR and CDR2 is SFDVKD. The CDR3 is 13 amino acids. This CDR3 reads CATRGQGAGEQYF. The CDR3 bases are TGTGCCACCAGGGGACAGGGGGCGGGGGAGCAGTACTTC.

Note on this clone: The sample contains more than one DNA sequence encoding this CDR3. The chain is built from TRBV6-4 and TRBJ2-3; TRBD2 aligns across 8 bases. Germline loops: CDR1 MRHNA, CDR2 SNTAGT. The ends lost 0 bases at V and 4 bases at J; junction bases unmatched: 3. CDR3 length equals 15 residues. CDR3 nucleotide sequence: TGTGCCAGCAGTGACTCGGCGGGGGGCCCAGATACGCAGTATTTT. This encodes CASSDSAGGPDTQYF.

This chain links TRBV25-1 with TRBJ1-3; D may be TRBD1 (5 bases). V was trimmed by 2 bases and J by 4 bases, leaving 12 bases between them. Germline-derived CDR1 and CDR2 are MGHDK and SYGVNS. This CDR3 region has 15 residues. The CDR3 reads CASSEGIGGGNTIYF. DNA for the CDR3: TGTGCCAGCAGTGAAGGGATCGGGGGGGGAAACACCATATATTTT.

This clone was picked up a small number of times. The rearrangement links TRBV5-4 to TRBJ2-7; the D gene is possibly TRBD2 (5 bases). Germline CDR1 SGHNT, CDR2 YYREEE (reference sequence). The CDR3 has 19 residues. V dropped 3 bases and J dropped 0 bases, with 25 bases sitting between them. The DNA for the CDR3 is TGTGCCAGCAGCTCCGATAGACCCCCCTCTCGGGGAAACTCCTACGAGCAGTACTTC. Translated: CASSSDRPPSRGNSYEQYF.

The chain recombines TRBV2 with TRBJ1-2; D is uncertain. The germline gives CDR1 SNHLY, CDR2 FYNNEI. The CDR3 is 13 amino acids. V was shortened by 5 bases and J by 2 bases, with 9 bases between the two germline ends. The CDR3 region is CASSLKRNYGYTF. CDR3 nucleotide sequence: TGTGCCAGCAGTCTGAAGAGGAACTATGGCTACACCTTC.

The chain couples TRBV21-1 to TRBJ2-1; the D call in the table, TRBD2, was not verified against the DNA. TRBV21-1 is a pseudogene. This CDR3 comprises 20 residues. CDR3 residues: CASSKLRGLAGGDYYNEQFF. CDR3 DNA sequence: TGTGCCAGCAGCAAACTCAGGGGACTAGCGGGGGGGGACTACTACAATGAGCAGTTCTTC.

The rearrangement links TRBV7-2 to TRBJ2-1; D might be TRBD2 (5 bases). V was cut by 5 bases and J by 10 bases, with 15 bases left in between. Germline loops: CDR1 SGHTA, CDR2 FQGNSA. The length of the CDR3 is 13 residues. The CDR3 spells CASSVGEPGEQFF. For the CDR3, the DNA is TGTGCCAGCAGCGTCGGGGAGCCCGGCGAGCAGTTCTTC.

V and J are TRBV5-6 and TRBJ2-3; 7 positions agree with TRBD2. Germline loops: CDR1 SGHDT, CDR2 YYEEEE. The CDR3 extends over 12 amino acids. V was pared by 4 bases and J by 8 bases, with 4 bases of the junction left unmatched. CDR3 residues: CASSGGVSTQYF. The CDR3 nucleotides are TGTGCCAGCAGCGGGGGGGTTAGTACGCAGTATTTT.

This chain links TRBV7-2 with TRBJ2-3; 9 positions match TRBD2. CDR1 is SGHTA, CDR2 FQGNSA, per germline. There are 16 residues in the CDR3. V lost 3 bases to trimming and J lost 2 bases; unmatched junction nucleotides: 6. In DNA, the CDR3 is TGTGCCAGCAGCTTCCAGCGGGGGGTCGTCACAGATACGCAGTATTTT. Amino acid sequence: CASSFQRGVVTDTQYF.

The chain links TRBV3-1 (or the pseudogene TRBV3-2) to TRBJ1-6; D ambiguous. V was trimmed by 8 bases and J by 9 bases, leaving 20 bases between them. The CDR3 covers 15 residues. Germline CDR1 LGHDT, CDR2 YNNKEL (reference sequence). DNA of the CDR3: TGTGCCAGCGGCAATTCCGACATGGAGGCTTCACCCCTCCACTTT. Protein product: CASGNSDMEASPLHF.

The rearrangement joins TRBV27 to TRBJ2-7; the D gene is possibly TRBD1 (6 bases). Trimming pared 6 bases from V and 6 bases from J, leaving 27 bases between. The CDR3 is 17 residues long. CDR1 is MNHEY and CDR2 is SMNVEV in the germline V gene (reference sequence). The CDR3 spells CASSRIPTLRGSAEQYF. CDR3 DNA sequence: TGTGCCAGCAGCCGGATTCCCACCCTCAGGGGATCCGCCGAGCAGTACTTC.

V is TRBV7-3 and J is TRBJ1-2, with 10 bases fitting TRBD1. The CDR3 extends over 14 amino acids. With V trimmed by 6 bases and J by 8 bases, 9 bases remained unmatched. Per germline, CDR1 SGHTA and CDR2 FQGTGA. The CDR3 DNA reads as TGTGCCAGCAGTCCTGGACAGGGGGATTCGGGCTACACCTTC. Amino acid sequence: CASSPGQGDSGYTF.

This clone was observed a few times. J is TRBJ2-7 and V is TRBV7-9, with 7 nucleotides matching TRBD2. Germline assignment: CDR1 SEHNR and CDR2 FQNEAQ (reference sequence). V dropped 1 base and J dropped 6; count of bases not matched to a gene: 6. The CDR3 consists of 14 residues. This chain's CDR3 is CASSLGGGAAEQYF. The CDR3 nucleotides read TGTGCCAGCAGCTTAGGGGGGGGAGCCGCCGAGCAGTACTTC.

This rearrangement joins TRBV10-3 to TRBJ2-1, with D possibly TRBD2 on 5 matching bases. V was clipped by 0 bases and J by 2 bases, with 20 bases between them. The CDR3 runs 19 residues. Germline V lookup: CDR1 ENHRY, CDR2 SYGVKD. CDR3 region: CAISESSGGGFTPYNEQFF. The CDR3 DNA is TGTGCCATCAGTGAGTCGTCAGGTGGAGGTTTTACGCCCTACAATGAGCAGTTCTTC.

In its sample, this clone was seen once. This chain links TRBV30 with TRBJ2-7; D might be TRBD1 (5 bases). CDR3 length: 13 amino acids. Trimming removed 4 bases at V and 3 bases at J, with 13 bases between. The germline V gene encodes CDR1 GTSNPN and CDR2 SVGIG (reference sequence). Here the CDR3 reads CAWTTRTNYEQYF. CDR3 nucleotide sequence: TGTGCCTGGACCACAAGGACAAACTACGAGCAGTACTTC. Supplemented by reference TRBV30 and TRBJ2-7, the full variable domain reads SQTIHQWPATLVQPVGSPLSLECTVEGTSNPNLYWYRQAAGRGLQLLFYSVGIGQISSEVPQNLSASRPQDRQFILSSKKLLLSDSGFYLCAWTTRTNYEQYFGPGTRLTVT.

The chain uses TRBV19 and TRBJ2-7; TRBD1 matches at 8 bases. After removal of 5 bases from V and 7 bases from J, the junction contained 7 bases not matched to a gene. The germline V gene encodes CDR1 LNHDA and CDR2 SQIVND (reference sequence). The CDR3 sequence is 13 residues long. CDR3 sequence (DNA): TGTGCCAGTAGTCCCAGACAGGGGTTGGAGCAGTACTTC. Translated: CASSPRQGLEQYF. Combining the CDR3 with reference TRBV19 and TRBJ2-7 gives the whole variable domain DGGITQSPKYLFRKEGQNVTLSCEQNLNHDAMYWYRQDPGQGLRLIYYSQIVNDFQKGDIAEGYSVSREKKESFPLTVTSAQKNPTAFYLCASSPRQGLEQYFGPGTRLTVT.

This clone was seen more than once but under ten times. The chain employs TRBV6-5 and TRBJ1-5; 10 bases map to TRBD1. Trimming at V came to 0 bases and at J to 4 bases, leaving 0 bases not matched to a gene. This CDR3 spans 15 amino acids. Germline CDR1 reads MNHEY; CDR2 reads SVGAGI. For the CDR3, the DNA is TGTGCCAGCAGTTACTCGGGACAGGGGAATCAGCCCCAGCATTTT. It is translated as CASSYSGQGNQPQHF.

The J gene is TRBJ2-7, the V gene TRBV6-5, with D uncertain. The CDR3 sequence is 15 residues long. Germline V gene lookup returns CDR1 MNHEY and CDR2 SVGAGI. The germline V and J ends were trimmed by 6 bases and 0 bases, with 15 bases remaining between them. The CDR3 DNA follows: TGTGCCAGCAGCGTCGCCGCGGCAAGCTCCTACGAGCAGTACTTC. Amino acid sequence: CASSVAAASSYEQYF.

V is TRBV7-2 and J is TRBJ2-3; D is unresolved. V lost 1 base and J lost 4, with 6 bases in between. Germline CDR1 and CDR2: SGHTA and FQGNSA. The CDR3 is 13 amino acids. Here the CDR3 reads CASSLDFSDTQYF. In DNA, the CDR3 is TGTGCCAGCAGCTTAGATTTCTCAGATACGCAGTATTTT.